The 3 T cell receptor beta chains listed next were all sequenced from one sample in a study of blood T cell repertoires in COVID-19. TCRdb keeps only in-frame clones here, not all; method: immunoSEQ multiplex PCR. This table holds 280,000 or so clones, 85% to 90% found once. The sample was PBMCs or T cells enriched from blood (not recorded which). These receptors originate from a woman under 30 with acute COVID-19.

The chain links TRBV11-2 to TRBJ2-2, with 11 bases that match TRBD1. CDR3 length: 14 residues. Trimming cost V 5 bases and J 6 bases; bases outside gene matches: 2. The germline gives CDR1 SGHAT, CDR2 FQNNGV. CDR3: CASSPGQGAGELFF. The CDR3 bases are TGTGCCAGCAGCCCGGGACAGGGGGCCGGGGAGCTGTTTTTT.

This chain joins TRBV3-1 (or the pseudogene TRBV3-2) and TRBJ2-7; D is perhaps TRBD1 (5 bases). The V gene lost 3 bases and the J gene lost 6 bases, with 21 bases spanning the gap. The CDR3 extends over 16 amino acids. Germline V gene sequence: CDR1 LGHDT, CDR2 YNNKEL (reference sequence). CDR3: CASSQAAAVWGGEQYF. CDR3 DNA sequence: TGTGCCAGCAGCCAGGCGGCAGCCGTATGGGGCGGCGAGCAGTACTTC.

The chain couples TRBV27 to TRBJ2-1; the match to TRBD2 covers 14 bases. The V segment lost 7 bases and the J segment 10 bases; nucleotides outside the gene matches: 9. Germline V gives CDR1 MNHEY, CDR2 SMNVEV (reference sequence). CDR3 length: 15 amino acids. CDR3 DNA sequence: TGTGCCAGCAAATCCGGGACTAGCGGGAGTTGGGAGCAGTTCTTC. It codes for CASKSGTSGSWEQFF.